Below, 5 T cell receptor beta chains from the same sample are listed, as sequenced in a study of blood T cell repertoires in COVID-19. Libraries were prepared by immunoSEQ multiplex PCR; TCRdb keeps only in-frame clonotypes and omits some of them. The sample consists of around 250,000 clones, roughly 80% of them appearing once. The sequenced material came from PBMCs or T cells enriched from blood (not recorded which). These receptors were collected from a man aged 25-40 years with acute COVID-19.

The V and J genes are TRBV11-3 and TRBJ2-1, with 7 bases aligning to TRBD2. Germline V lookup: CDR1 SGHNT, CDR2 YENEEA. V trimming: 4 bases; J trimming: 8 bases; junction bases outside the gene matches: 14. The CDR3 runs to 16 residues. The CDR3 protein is CASSSPAAGVWDEQFF. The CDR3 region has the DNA TGTGCCAGCAGCTCGCCCGCGGCGGGAGTGTGGGATGAGCAGTTCTTC.

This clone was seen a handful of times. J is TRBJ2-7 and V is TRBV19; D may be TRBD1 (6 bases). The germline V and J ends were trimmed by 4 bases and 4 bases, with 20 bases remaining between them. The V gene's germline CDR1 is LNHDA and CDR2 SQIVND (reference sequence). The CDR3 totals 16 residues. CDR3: CASSTNRDPGAYEQYV. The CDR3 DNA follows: TGTGCCAGTAGTACCAACAGGGACCCTGGGGCTTACGAGCAGTACGTC.

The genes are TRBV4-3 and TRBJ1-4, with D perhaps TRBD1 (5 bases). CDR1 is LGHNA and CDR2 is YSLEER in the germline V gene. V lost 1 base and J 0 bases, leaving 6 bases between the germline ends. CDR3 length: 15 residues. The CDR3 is CASSQGGTTNEKLFF. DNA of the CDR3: TGCGCCAGCAGCCAAGGGGGCACAACTAATGAAAAACTGTTTTTT.

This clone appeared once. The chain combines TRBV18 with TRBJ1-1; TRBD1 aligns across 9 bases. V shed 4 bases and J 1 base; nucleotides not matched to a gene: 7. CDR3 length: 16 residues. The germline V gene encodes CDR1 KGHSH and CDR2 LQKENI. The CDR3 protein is CASSRTGDGWNTEAFF. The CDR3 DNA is TGTGCCAGCTCACGGACAGGGGACGGGTGGAACACTGAAGCTTTCTTT.

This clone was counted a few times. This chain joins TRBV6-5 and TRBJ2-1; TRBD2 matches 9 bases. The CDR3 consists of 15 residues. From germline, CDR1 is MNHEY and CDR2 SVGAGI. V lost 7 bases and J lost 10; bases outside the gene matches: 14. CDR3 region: CASIPLAGGSGEQFF. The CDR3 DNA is TGTGCCAGCATTCCTCTTGCGGGAGGGTCGGGAGAGCAGTTCTTC.